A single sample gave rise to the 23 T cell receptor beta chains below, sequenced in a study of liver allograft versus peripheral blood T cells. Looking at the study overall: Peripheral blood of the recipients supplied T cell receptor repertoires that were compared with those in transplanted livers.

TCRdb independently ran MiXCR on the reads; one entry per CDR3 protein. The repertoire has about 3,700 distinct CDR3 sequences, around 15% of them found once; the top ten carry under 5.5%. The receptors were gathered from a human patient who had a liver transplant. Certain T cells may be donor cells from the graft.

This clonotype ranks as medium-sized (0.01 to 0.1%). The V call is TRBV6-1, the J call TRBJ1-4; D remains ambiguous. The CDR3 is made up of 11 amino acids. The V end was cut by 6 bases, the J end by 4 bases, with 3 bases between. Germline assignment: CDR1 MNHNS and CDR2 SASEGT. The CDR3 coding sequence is TGTGCCAGCAGCTTTAATGAAAAACTGTTTTTT. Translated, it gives CASSFNEKLFF.

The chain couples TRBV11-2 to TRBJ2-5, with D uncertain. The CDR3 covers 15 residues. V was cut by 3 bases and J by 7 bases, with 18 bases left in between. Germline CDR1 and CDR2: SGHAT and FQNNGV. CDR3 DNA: TGTGCCAGCAGCTTTCGTTTACAGTTACCAAGGACCCAGTACTTC. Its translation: CASSFRLQLPRTQYF.

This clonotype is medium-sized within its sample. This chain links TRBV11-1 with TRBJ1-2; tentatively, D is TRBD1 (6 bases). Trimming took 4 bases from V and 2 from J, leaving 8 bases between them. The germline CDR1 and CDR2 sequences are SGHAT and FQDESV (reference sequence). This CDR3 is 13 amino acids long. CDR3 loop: CASSSGQNYGYTF. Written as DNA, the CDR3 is TGTGCCAGCAGCTCGGGACAAAACTATGGCTACACCTTC.

CDR3 nucleotides: TGCGCCAGCAGTGCGGGACAGGGATACAATGAGCAGTTCTTC. Amino acids: CASSAGQGYNEQFF. The chain joins TRBV10-1 to TRBJ2-1; 9 bases are shared with TRBD1. Unmatched junction bases numbered 2, after V lost 4 bases and J lost 4 bases. CDR3 length: 14 residues. Germline V gene lookup returns CDR1 WNHNN and CDR2 SYGVQD (reference sequence).

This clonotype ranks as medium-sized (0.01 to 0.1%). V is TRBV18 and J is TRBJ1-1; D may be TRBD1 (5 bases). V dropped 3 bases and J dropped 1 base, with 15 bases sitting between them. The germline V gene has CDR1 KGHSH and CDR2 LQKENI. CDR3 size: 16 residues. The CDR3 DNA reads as TGTGCCAGCTCACCGCCGAACCAGGGAGAGAACACTGAAGCTTTCTTT. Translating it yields CASSPPNQGENTEAFF.

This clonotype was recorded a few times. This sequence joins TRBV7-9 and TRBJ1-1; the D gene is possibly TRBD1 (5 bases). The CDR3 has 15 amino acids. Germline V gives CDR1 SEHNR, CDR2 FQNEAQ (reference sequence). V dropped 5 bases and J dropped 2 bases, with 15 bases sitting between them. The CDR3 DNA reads TGTGCCAGCAGCCCCCTCCTCAGGGCAAACACTGAAGCTTTCTTT. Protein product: CASSPLLRANTEAFF.

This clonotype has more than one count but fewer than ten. The CDR3: CASSSGVQGGRDEKLFF. CDR3 nucleotides: TGCGCCAGCAGCTCGGGGGTGCAGGGGGGTCGGGATGAAAAACTGTTTTTT. V usage is TRBV5-1 and J usage is TRBJ1-4; 7 bases match TRBD1. Germline CDR1 and CDR2: SGHRS and YFSETQ. The CDR3 is made up of 17 amino acids. The V and J ends lost 3 bases and 6 bases, in that order; junction bases with no gene match: 14.

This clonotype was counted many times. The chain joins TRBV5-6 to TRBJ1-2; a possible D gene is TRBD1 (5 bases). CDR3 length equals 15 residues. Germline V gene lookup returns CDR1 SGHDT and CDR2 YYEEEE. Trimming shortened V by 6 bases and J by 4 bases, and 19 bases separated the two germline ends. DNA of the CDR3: TGTGCCAGCACCCCCGGTTGGGGGTATAGCTATGGCTACACCTTC. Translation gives CASTPGWGYSYGYTF.

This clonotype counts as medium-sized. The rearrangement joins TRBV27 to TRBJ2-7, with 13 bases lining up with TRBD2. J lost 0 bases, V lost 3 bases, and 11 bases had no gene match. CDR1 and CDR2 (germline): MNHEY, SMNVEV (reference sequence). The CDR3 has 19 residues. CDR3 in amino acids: CASSFRTGGLAGTSYEQYF. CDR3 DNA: TGTGCCAGCAGTTTCCGGACAGGGGGACTAGCGGGGACCTCCTACGAGCAGTACTTC.

The CDR3 loop reads CASSPGVGEQFF. The CDR3 DNA reads TGTGCCAGCAGCCCCGGGGTGGGTGAGCAGTTCTTC. The chain couples TRBV12-3 or TRBV12-4 to TRBJ2-1; perhaps TRBD2 as D (5 bases). V was trimmed by 6 bases and J by 9 bases, leaving 12 bases between them. CDR3 length: 12 amino acids.

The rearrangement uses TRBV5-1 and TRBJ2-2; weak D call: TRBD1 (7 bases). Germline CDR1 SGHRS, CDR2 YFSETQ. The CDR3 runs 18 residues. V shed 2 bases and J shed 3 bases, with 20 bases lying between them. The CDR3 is CASSFIKLAQGDTGELFF. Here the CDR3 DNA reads TGCGCCAGCAGCTTCATAAAACTAGCTCAGGGGGACACCGGGGAGCTGTTTTTT.

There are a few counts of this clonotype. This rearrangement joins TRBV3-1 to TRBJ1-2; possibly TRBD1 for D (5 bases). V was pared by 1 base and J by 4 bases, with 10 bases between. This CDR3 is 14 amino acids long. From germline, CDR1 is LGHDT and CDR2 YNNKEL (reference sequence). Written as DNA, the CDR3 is TGTGCCAGCAGCCAAGGGTCCGGGACCTATGGCTACACCTTC. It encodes CASSQGSGTYGYTF.

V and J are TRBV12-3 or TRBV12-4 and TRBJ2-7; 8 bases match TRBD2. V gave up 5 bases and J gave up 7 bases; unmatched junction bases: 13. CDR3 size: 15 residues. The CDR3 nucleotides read TGTGCCAGCAGTGGCCCCGGGACTAGTCGAGGGGAGCAGTACTTC. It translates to CASSGPGTSRGEQYF.

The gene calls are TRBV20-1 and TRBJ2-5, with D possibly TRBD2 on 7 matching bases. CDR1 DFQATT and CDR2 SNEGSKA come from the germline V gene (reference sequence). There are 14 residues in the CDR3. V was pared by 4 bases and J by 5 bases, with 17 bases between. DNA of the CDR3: TGCAGTGCTATAAAAGGGGGGGGGGTTGAGACCCAGTACTTC. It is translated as CSAIKGGGVETQYF.

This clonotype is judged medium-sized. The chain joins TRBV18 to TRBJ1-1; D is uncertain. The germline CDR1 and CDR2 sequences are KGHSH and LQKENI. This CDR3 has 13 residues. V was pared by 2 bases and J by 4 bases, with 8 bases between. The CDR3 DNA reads TGTGCCAGCTCACCAGGGGAATCCACTGAAGCTTTCTTT. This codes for CASSPGESTEAFF.

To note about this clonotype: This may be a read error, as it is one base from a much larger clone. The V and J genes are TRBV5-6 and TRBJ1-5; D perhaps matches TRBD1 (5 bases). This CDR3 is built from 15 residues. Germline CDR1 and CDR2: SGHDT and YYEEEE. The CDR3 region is CTSSWGRVSNQPQHF. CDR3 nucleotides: TGTACCAGCAGCTGGGGGAGAGTTAGCAATCAGCCCCAGCATTTT. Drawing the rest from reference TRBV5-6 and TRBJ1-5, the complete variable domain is DAGVTQSPTHLIKTRGQQVTLRCSPKSGHDTVSWYQQALGQGPQFIFQYYEEEERQRGNFPDRFSGHQFPNYSSELNVNALLLGDSALYLCTSSWGRVSNQPQHFGDGTRLSIL.

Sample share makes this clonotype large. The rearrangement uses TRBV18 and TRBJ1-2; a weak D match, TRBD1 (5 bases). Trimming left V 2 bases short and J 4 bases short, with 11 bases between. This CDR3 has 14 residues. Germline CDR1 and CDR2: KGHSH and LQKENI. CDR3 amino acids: CASSPSREAYGYTF. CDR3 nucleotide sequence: TGTGCCAGCTCACCAAGCAGGGAGGCCTATGGCTACACCTTC.

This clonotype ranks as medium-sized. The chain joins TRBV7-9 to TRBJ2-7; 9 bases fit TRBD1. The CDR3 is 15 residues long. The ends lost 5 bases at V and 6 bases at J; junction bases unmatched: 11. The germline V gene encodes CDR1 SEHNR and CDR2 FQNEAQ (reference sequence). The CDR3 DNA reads TGTGCCAGCAGCACCACGGGACAGGGCGGCTTCGAGCAGTACTTC. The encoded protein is CASSTTGQGGFEQYF.

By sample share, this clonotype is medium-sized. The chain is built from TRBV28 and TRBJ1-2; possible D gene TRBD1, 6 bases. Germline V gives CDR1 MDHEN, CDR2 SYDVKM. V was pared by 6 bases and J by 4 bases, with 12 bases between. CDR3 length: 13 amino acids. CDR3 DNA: TGTGCCAGCAGGCCACAGGGCTCCTATGGCTACACCTTC. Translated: CASRPQGSYGYTF.

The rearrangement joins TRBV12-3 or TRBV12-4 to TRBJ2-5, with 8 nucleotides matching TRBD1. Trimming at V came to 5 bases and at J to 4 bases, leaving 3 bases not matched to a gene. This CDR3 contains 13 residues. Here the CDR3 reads CASSQGAGETQYF. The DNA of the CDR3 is TGTGCCAGCAGTCAGGGGGCAGGAGAGACCCAGTACTTC.

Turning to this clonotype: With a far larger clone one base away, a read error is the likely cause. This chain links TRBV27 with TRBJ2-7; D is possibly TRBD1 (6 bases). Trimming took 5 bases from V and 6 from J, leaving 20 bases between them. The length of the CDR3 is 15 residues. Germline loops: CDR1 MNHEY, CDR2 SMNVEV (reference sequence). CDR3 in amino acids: CASSEAPDRKSEQYF. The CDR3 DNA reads TGTGCCAGCAGTGAGGCCCCGGACAGAAAGAGCGAGCAGTACTTC.

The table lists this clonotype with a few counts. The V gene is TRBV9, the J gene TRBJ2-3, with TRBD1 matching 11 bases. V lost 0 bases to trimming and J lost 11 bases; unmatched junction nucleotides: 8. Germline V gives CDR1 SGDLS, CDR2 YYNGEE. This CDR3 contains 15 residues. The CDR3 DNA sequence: TGTGCCAGCAGCGTAGTATGGGGACAGGGGGTCGAGCAGTATTTT. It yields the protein CASSVVWGQGVEQYF.

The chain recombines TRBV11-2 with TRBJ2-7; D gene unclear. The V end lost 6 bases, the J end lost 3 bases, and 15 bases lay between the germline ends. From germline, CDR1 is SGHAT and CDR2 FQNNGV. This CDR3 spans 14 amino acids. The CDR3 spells CASRVVRWGYEQYF. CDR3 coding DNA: TGTGCCAGCAGAGTCGTCAGGTGGGGCTACGAGCAGTACTTC.